Below are 10 T cell receptor beta chains sequenced from a single sample in a study of blood T cell repertoires in COVID-19. Only in-frame clones appear in the TCRdb table, and some are missing; sequencing was by immunoSEQ multiplex PCR. The profile shows around 210,000 clones, approximately 85% of them singletons. The specimen was peripheral blood. The receptors were gathered from a man over 45 with COVID-19, enrolled during active disease.

The chain joins TRBV19 to TRBJ1-5, with unresolved D. V lost 7 bases, J lost 5 bases, and 18 bases lay in between. Germline CDR1 LNHDA, CDR2 SQIVND (reference sequence). The CDR3 spans 15 residues. The CDR3 reads CASKMRRVVDQPQHF. The CDR3 DNA is TGTGCCAGTAAAATGCGTCGAGTGGTGGATCAGCCCCAGCATTTT.

This clone came up once. V usage is TRBV18 and J usage is TRBJ1-6; D is unclear. CDR1 and CDR2 (germline): KGHSH, LQKENI. This CDR3 is built from 14 residues. The V end lost 3 bases, the J end lost 7 bases, and 10 bases lay between the germline ends. CDR3 amino acids: CASSPNSFNSPLHF. Written as DNA, the CDR3 is TGTGCCAGCTCACCGAACAGCTTCAATTCACCCCTCCACTTT.

V usage is TRBV19 and J usage is TRBJ1-2; D not certain. Germline V gene sequence: CDR1 LNHDA, CDR2 SQIVND (reference sequence). CDR3 length equals 14 residues. The ends were cut back, 2 bases at V and 8 bases at J, with 15 bases in the middle. This chain's CDR3 is CASSINPEVEGYTF. The CDR3 nucleotides read TGTGCCAGTAGTATAAACCCGGAGGTAGAAGGCTACACCTTC.

The genes are TRBV28 and TRBJ2-3, with 9 bases matching TRBD2. The germline V gene has CDR1 MDHEN and CDR2 SYDVKM. CDR3 length equals 15 residues. Trimming cost V 7 bases and J 5 bases; bases outside gene matches: 10. The CDR3 reads CASILAGRVQDTQYF. The CDR3 nucleotides are TGTGCCAGCATCCTAGCGGGGCGTGTGCAAGATACGCAGTATTTT.

This clone showed up just once. This chain uses TRBV7-2 with TRBJ1-2, with no clear D. Looked up from germline, CDR1 is SGHTA and CDR2 is FQGNSA. The CDR3 totals 13 residues. V lost 5 bases to trimming and J lost 1 base, with 8 bases between them. The CDR3 protein is CASSTRVNYGYTF. The CDR3 bases are TGTGCCAGCAGCACCCGAGTTAACTATGGCTACACCTTC.

The chain joins TRBV7-9 to TRBJ2-7; D possibly corresponds to TRBD1 (7 bases). Germline V gives CDR1 SEHNR, CDR2 FQNEAQ (reference sequence). V was pared by 2 bases and J by 6 bases, with 11 bases between. The CDR3 spans 13 residues. The CDR3 region is CASSLMQGGEQYF. The CDR3 nucleotides read TGTGCCAGCAGCTTAATGCAGGGGGGCGAGCAGTACTTC.

The chain combines TRBV18 with TRBJ2-5, with a weak D call TRBD1 (5 bases). The CDR3 covers 13 residues. V was clipped by 3 bases and J by 4 bases, with 9 bases between them. The germline V gene encodes CDR1 KGHSH and CDR2 LQKENI. CDR3 in DNA: TGTGCCAGCTCACCTTTTACAGGAGAGACCCAGTACTTC. It specifies CASSPFTGETQYF.

V is TRBV19 and J is TRBJ2-7, with 10 positions matching TRBD1. Trimming removed 6 bases from V and 0 bases from J; junction bases left unmatched: 5. This CDR3 region has 15 residues. Germline-derived CDR1 and CDR2 are LNHDA and SQIVND (reference sequence). CDR3: CASSPGQGSSYEQYF. The CDR3 DNA sequence: TGTGCCAGTAGCCCGGGACAGGGGAGCTCCTACGAGCAGTACTTC.

The chain has TRBV5-4 and TRBJ2-5; 10 nucleotides match TRBD1. Germline V gives CDR1 SGHNT, CDR2 YYREEE (reference sequence). This CDR3 has 15 residues. After removal of 2 bases from V and 4 bases from J, the junction contained 5 bases not matched to a gene. CDR3 residues: CASSFEDRGGETQYF. For the CDR3, the DNA is TGTGCCAGCAGCTTTGAGGACAGGGGGGGAGAGACCCAGTACTTC. The complete variable domain, with remaining parts taken from reference TRBV5-4 and TRBJ2-5, reads ETGVTQSPTHLIKTRGQQVTLRCSSQSGHNTVSWYQQALGQGPQFIFQYYREEENGRGNFPPRFSGLQFPNYSSELNVNALELDDSALYLCASSFEDRGGETQYFGPGTRLLVL.

This chain connects TRBV5-4 to TRBJ1-6; D unclear. The V end was cut by 2 bases, the J end by 6 bases, with 3 bases between. CDR3 length equals 12 residues. Germline CDR1 is SGHNT and CDR2 is YYREEE (reference sequence). The CDR3 is CASSFRNSPLHF. The CDR3 bases are TGTGCCAGCAGCTTTCGTAATTCACCCCTCCACTTT.